The rows below give T cell receptor beta chains drawn from one sample of a study of blood T cell repertoires in COVID-19. The data were produced by immunoSEQ multiplex PCR, yet TCRdb's version contains in-frame clones alone and is incomplete. The table has 85,000 to 100,000 clones, roughly 81% seen once. The sequencing sample was made of peripheral blood. The receptors stem from an older man with COVID-19, enrolled during active disease. Both conserved end residues are part of each CDR3. Part of the rows lack a size; the others show once, few, many or a class for expanded clones.

-,TRBV3-1/TRBV3-2,TRBJ2-5,CASSQDPPDRGQETQYF
-,TRBV5-1,TRBJ2-7,CASSFRAGGTYEQYF
-,TRBV4-2,TRBJ2-3,CASSPPAGLFTDTQYF
once,TRBV19,TRBJ2-1,CASSMKPAGGRNEQFF
-,TRBV6-2/TRBV6-3,TRBJ1-5,CASSFWPLNQPQHF
-,TRBV5-4,TRBJ1-1,CASSLTGLTEAFF
-,TRBV2,TRBJ2-7,CASSESTGVHEQYF
-,TRBV14,TRBJ1-3,CASSQIIGGFGNTIYF
-,TRBV5-6,TRBJ1-1,CASSLAPGNTEAFF
-,TRBV15,TRBJ2-2,CATSRRGYNTGELFF
once,TRBV18,TRBJ1-1,CASSPFGTGNTEAFF
-,TRBV28,TRBJ2-1,CASPPAAGERNEQFF